This T cell receptor (beta chain) was obtained from a study of blood T cell repertoires in COVID-19. Study background: Acute and convalescent COVID-19 samples came from the United States, Italy and Spain. T cells, B-cell-depleted T cells, or PBMCs supplied cDNA or gDNA.

This CDR3 spans 15 amino acids. CDR1 and CDR2 from the germline V gene are KGHSH and LQKENI. With 8 bases clipped from V and 2 bases from J, the junction kept 7 bases outside the gene matches. Original data processing: Estimates of nucleated cell counts were drawn from the amplification of reference gene primers. Assay: immunoSEQ multiplex PCR; the TCRdb copy retains only in-frame clones and omits some. That table furnishes V, J and clone size, whereas the DNA furnished D and trimming. The sample lists 200,000 to 300,000 clones, about 91% occurring once. The source of this sequence is a man older than 75 with acute or convalescent COVID-19. The chain has TRBV18 and TRBJ2-2; 8 bases align to TRBD1. Specimen: peripheral blood. In nucleotides, the CDR3 is TGTGCCAGCCCCAGGGACAGGTTAAACACCGGGGAGCTGTTTTTT. Residues: CASPRDRLNTGELFF.